Listed here are 27 T cell receptor beta chains from one sample, sequenced in a study of OX40 agonist ivuxolimab in advanced cancers. Using immunoSEQ multiplex PCR, the repertoire was profiled, and TCRdb retains in-frame clones only, with some absent. The profile shows approximately 77,000 clones, roughly 92% of them singletons. The starting material was CD4+ or CD8+ T cells sorted from blood, obtained in a trial of the OX40 agonist ivuxolimab. These receptors were collected from an adult with an advanced solid tumor such as melanoma, head and neck, liver or kidney cancer.

The chain links TRBV5-6 to TRBJ2-7, with 8 bases lining up with TRBD1. This CDR3 is 15 amino acids long. The V gene's germline CDR1 is SGHDT and CDR2 YYEEEE. Unmatched junction bases numbered 5, after V lost 0 bases and J lost 3 bases. CDR3 loop: CASSLGQGAFYEQYF. CDR3 nucleotides: TGTGCCAGCAGCTTGGGGCAGGGGGCATTCTACGAGCAGTACTTC.

The V call is TRBV7-6, the J call TRBJ1-1, with TRBD1 matching 10 bases. Germline-derived CDR1 and CDR2 are SGHVS and FNYEAQ. CDR3 size: 17 residues. Trimming at V came to 4 bases and at J to 5 bases, leaving 13 bases not matched to a gene. The CDR3 region is CASSSYWDDRGRTEAFF. The CDR3 nucleotides read TGTGCCAGCAGCTCCTATTGGGATGACAGGGGGCGGACTGAAGCTTTCTTT.

Concerning this clone itself: At one of its ends the junction is not consistent with the germline gene, which may arise from a read error. The V and J genes are TRBV5-1 and TRBJ2-5; TRBD1 matches 8 bases. Germline assignment: CDR1 SGHRS and CDR2 YFSETQ. The CDR3 contains 17 residues. The DNA of the CDR3 is TGCGCCAGCAGTTTGGGAGATCTGACAGGGGTTCTCGGGACCCAGTACTTC. The encoded protein is CASSLGDLTGVLGTQYF. The full variable domain, rest sourced from reference TRBV5-1 and TRBJ2-5, is KAGVTQTPRYLIKTRGQQVTLSCSPISGHRSVSWYQQTPGQGLQFLFEYFSETQRNKGNFPGRFSGRQFSNSRSEMNVSTLELGDSALYLCASSLGDLTGVLGTQYFGPGTRLLVL.

This clone was counted once. Here the CDR3 reads CASSGDRYYGYTF. The CDR3 bases are TGTGCCAGCAGTGGGGACAGGTACTATGGCTACACCTTC. The rearrangement joins TRBV6-5 to TRBJ1-2, with 8 bases lining up with TRBD1. The CDR3 consists of 13 residues. The V and J ends lost 5 bases and 3 bases, in that order; junction bases with no gene match: 2. Germline CDR1 reads MNHEY; CDR2 reads SVGAGI.

This rearrangement joins TRBV27 to TRBJ2-7; 9 nucleotides match TRBD1. J was trimmed by 7 bases and V by 7 bases; bases with no gene match: 11. CDR3 length: 14 amino acids. Germline V gene lookup returns CDR1 MNHEY and CDR2 SMNVEV (reference sequence). The CDR3 nucleotides are TGTGCCAGCACAACGGGACAGGGACGGCGGGAGCAGTACTTC. Protein: CASTTGQGRREQYF.

The chain couples TRBV7-8 to TRBJ1-4; TRBD1 might be the D (6 bases). Germline-derived CDR1 and CDR2 are SGHVS and FQNEAQ. The CDR3 covers 17 residues. The V and J ends lost 5 bases and 7 bases respectively, with 23 bases between them. The CDR3 region is CASSVRPLGGVTEKLFF. The CDR3 bases are TGTGCCAGCAGCGTAAGGCCTTTGGGGGGCGTAACTGAAAAACTGTTTTTT.

The gene calls are TRBV25-1 and TRBJ2-5; 7 positions agree with TRBD1. V trimming: 6 bases; J trimming: 5 bases; junction bases outside the gene matches: 6. The CDR3 loop spans 13 amino acids. The germline CDR1 and CDR2 sequences are MGHDK and SYGVNS. The CDR3 sequence: CASRETGSETQYF. The CDR3 DNA sequence: TGTGCCAGCAGGGAGACAGGGAGTGAGACCCAGTACTTC.

The chain joins TRBV25-1 to TRBJ2-5, with TRBD2 as a possible D gene (7 bases). Germline lookup yields CDR1 MGHDK and CDR2 SYGVNS. The CDR3 is 17 amino acids. Trimming cost V 0 bases and J 5 bases, with 19 bases left between them. The CDR3 is CASSEYSEGGERETQYF. CDR3 DNA: TGTGCCAGCAGTGAATATTCCGAGGGGGGGGAGAGGGAGACCCAGTACTTC.

This chain links TRBV4-2 with TRBJ2-5; perhaps TRBD2 as D (6 bases). The CDR3 has 15 amino acids. Germline CDR1 is LGHNA and CDR2 is YNFKEQ. V shed 0 bases and J shed 1 base, with 9 bases lying between them. CDR3 loop: CASSQDRGGQETQYF. The CDR3 DNA sequence: TGTGCCAGCAGCCAAGATCGGGGAGGCCAAGAGACCCAGTACTTC.

Worth noting for this clone: The germline gene is not matched at one end of the junction; a read error may be the cause. The CDR3 reads CAISESTATFWAF. CDR3 bases: TGTGCCATCAGTGAGTCGACAGCTACTTTCTGGGCCTTC. V is TRBV10-3 and J is TRBJ1-2, with a possible D match to TRBD1 (5 bases). Germline CDR1 reads ENHRY; CDR2 reads SYGVKD. This CDR3 region has 13 residues.

The V call is TRBV2, the J call TRBJ2-5; possible D gene TRBD1, 6 bases. Germline CDR1 is SNHLY and CDR2 is FYNNEI. V gave up 4 bases and J gave up 2 bases, with 11 bases separating them. The CDR3 contains 14 residues. CDR3: CASSGHREQETQYF. In nucleotides, the CDR3 is TGTGCCAGCAGTGGGCACAGGGAACAAGAGACCCAGTACTTC.

The CDR3 sequence is CASSKVPRVDTNTEAFF. As DNA, the CDR3 is TGTGCCAGCAGCAAAGTCCCCAGGGTCGACACGAACACTGAAGCTTTCTTT. V gene TRBV21-1 combines with J gene TRBJ1-1; the table's D call, TRBD1, was not checked against the DNA. TRBV21-1 is a pseudogene segment. The CDR3 spans 17 residues.

The chain carries TRBV5-6 and TRBJ2-7; D not resolved. The V end lost 3 bases, the J end lost 3 bases, and 7 bases lay between the germline ends. The V gene's germline CDR1 is SGHDT and CDR2 YYEEEE. The CDR3 is 12 amino acids. The CDR3 DNA reads TGTGCCAGCAGCTACGGGCGCTACGAGCAGTACTTC. Its protein is CASSYGRYEQYF.

V usage is TRBV7-9 and J usage is TRBJ2-7; D possibly corresponds to TRBD2 (6 bases). Germline V gene lookup returns CDR1 SEHNR and CDR2 FQNEAQ (reference sequence). V was pared by 2 bases and J by 3 bases, with 14 bases between. This CDR3 spans 15 amino acids. The CDR3 loop reads CASSLSRSRGYEQYF. The DNA for the CDR3 is TGTGCCAGCAGCTTAAGTAGGTCGCGGGGCTACGAGCAGTACTTC. The whole variable domain, remainder taken from reference TRBV7-9 and TRBJ2-7, is DTGVSQNPRHKITKRGQNVTFRCDPISEHNRLYWYRQTLGQGPEFLTYFQNEAQLEKSRLLSDRFSAERPKGSFSTLEIQRTEQGDSAMYLCASSLSRSRGYEQYFGPGTRLTVT.

The V and J genes are TRBV11-2 and TRBJ2-7, with D unclear. Germline CDR1 SGHAT, CDR2 FQNNGV. The CDR3 is 13 amino acids. V was trimmed by 3 bases and J by 5 bases, leaving 11 bases between them. DNA of the CDR3: TGTGCCAGCAGCTTTATAGGTGGCGACGAGCAGTACTTC. Amino acids: CASSFIGGDEQYF.

The chain combines TRBV7-3 with TRBJ2-3; no definite D call. The CDR3 consists of 15 residues. The V and J ends lost 6 bases and 3 bases respectively, with 16 bases between them. Germline CDR1 SGHTA, CDR2 FQGTGA. The CDR3 DNA reads TGTGCCAGCAGTACGAACCCCGCCGGGACAGATACGCAGTATTTT. Translating it yields CASSTNPAGTDTQYF. Filled out from reference TRBV7-3 and TRBJ2-3, the complete variable domain reads GAGVSQTPSNKVTEKGKYVELRCDPISGHTALYWYRQSLGQGPEFLIYFQGTGAADDSGLPNDRFFAVRPEGSVSTLKIQRTERGDSAVYLCASSTNPAGTDTQYFGPGTRLTVL.

This chain connects TRBV4-3 to TRBJ2-1; TRBD1 matches 9 bases. The CDR3 extends over 15 amino acids. After removal of 3 bases from V and 7 bases from J, the junction contained 7 bases not matched to a gene. Germline V gene lookup returns CDR1 LGHNA and CDR2 YSLEER. The CDR3 DNA follows: TGCGCCAGCAGCCAGGAGGGACAGGGTTATAATGAGCAGTTCTTC. Translating gives CASSQEGQGYNEQFF.

The V and J genes are TRBV10-3 and TRBJ1-4, with D unclear. This CDR3 is 12 amino acids long. Germline CDR1 reads ENHRY; CDR2 reads SYGVKD. V lost 4 bases, J lost 7 bases, and 7 bases lay in between. The chain's CDR3 is CAISGASEKLFF. The DNA of the CDR3 is TGTGCCATCAGTGGAGCCTCTGAAAAACTGTTTTTT.

This chain joins TRBV9 and TRBJ1-5; D might be TRBD1 (6 bases). The CDR3 spans 16 residues. Looked up from germline, CDR1 is SGDLS and CDR2 is YYNGEE. Deletions cut 2 bases from V and 4 bases from J, with 16 bases between. The chain's CDR3 is CASSVRTGRRNQPQHF. Written as DNA, the CDR3 is TGTGCCAGCAGCGTCCGAACAGGGCGGAGGAATCAGCCCCAGCATTTT.

The chain carries TRBV7-9 and TRBJ1-2; perhaps TRBD1 as D (5 bases). This CDR3 spans 15 amino acids. V lost 1 base, J lost 4 bases, and 13 bases lay in between. Germline assignment: CDR1 SEHNR and CDR2 FQNEAQ (reference sequence). The CDR3 sequence is CASSLGVGGAYGYTF. CDR3 in DNA: TGTGCCAGCAGCTTAGGGGTGGGGGGAGCCTATGGCTACACCTTC.

This clone was seen only a few times. The genes are TRBV6-5 and TRBJ2-7; 11 nucleotides align to TRBD2. The CDR3 extends over 15 amino acids. Germline trimming cut 6 bases from V and 0 bases from J; bases unmatched to any gene: 4. Looked up from germline, CDR1 is MNHEY and CDR2 is SVGAGI. In DNA form, the CDR3 reads TGTGCCAGCAGCCTGACTAGCGGGGCCTCCTACGAGCAGTACTTC. It is translated as CASSLTSGASYEQYF.

This rearrangement joins TRBV21-1 to TRBJ2-6; no DNA check was done on the table's D call, TRBD1. TRBV21-1 is a recognized pseudogene. The CDR3 length is 16 residues. This CDR3 reads CASSAPGGCGANVLTF. CDR3 DNA sequence: TGTGCCAGCAGCGCACCAGGGGGGTGTGGGGCCAACGTCCTGACTTTC.

The V and J genes are TRBV10-3 and TRBJ2-7; 7 bases are shared with TRBD2. Trimming cost V 3 bases and J 6 bases; bases outside gene matches: 2. This CDR3 is built from 12 residues. The germline CDR1 and CDR2 sequences are ENHRY and SYGVKD. The CDR3 is CAISEGRAEQYF. CDR3 nucleotide sequence: TGTGCCATCAGTGAAGGGAGGGCCGAGCAGTACTTC.

This rearrangement joins TRBV11-2 to TRBJ2-7; 7 bases match TRBD1. The length of the CDR3 is 13 residues. The V gene's germline CDR1 is SGHAT and CDR2 FQNNGV. V was pared by 7 bases and J by 4 bases, with 7 bases of the junction left unmatched. The CDR3 region has the DNA TGTGCCAGCACCCCCGGGACAGCTTACGAGCAGTACTTC. It translates to CASTPGTAYEQYF.

The chain carries TRBV2 and TRBJ2-5; 7 bases line up with TRBD2. Germline CDR1 is SNHLY and CDR2 is FYNNEI. The CDR3 is 13 residues long. The junction had 6 bases not matched to a gene; V was cut back by 6 bases and J by 5 bases. The CDR3 DNA follows: TGTGCCAGCAGGAGGGCGGGGGATGAGACCCAGTACTTC. Its protein product is CASRRAGDETQYF.

This chain links TRBV7-2 with TRBJ2-7; D is uncertain. CDR1 SGHTA and CDR2 FQGNSA come from the germline V gene. There are 14 residues in the CDR3. Trimming removed 2 bases at V and 1 base at J, with 9 bases between. The CDR3 loop reads CASSLLDSSYEQYF. The CDR3 coding sequence is TGTGCCAGCAGCTTATTAGATTCTTCCTACGAGCAGTACTTC.

As DNA, the CDR3 is TGTGCCAGTACCCTGGGCTATGGCTACACCTTC. Amino acid sequence: CASTLGYGYTF. The chain couples TRBV19 to TRBJ1-2, with unresolved D. Germline lookup yields CDR1 LNHDA and CDR2 SQIVND (reference sequence). CDR3 length: 11 amino acids. V was pared by 7 bases and J by 4 bases, with 7 bases between. Drawing the rest from reference TRBV19 and TRBJ1-2, the complete variable domain is DGGITQSPKYLFRKEGQNVTLSCEQNLNHDAMYWYRQDPGQGLRLIYYSQIVNDFQKGDIAEGYSVSREKKESFPLTVTSAQKNPTAFYLCASTLGYGYTFGSGTRLTVV.